A single sample is the source of the 14 T cell receptor beta chains below, sequenced in a study of identical twins. One entry per CDR3 protein, called by TCRdb with MiXCR from the 5' RACE reads. Counted here are more than 1.5 million distinct CDR3 sequences, about 31% occurring once; the ten biggest clones make up over 0.25%. The sequenced material came from cord blood. These receptors all stem from a newborn girl in good health.

In this sample, this clonotype turned up a few times. The rearrangement links TRBV29-1 to TRBJ2-1, with D possibly being TRBD2 (6 bases). V was trimmed by 4 bases and J by 3 bases, leaving 16 bases between them. The CDR3 has 15 amino acids. Germline V gene sequence: CDR1 SQVTM, CDR2 ANQGSEA. The CDR3 sequence: CSVVGTGTYYNEQFF. The CDR3 region has the DNA TGCAGCGTTGTCGGGACCGGGACTTACTACAATGAGCAGTTCTTC.

The chain is built from TRBV9 and TRBJ1-2; 9 nucleotides match TRBD1. The J segment lost 2 bases and the V segment lost 4 bases, leaving 18 bases of the junction unmatched. CDR1 and CDR2 from the germline V gene are SGDLS and YYNGEE. The CDR3 length is 19 residues. The CDR3 DNA reads as TGTGCCAGCAGCCCCCTGGGTCAGGACAGGGGACTATCAAACTATGGCTACACCTTC. Translating it yields CASSPLGQDRGLSNYGYTF.

This clonotype showed up just a few times. This chain connects TRBV10-3 to TRBJ2-7, with D possibly being TRBD1 (5 bases). V gave up 5 bases and J gave up 0 bases, with 8 bases separating them. The CDR3 totals 13 residues. The germline V gene has CDR1 ENHRY and CDR2 SYGVKD. The CDR3 DNA sequence: TGTGCCATCAGTCCAGGGCTCTCCTACGAGCAGTACTTC. It encodes CAISPGLSYEQYF.

V gene TRBV6-1 combines with J gene TRBJ1-6; no firm D call. The V and J ends lost 6 bases and 2 bases respectively, with 11 bases between them. The CDR3 is 15 amino acids. CDR1 is MNHNS, CDR2 SASEGT, per germline. The CDR3 DNA sequence: TGTGCCAGCAGAGCTCGACTGACCTATAATTCACCCCTCCACTTT. Its translation is CASRARLTYNSPLHF.

This clonotype was counted only a few times. The chain couples TRBV5-1 to TRBJ1-4; 7 bases map to TRBD1. The V and J ends lost 4 bases and 4 bases, in that order; junction bases with no gene match: 4. CDR1 and CDR2 (germline): SGHRS, YFSETQ. The CDR3 contains 14 residues. CDR3 bases: TGCGCCAGCAGCCACAGGGGCCTTAATGAAAAACTGTTTTTT. Protein sequence: CASSHRGLNEKLFF.

This chain links TRBV7-9 with TRBJ1-4; TRBD1 is a possible D gene (6 bases). The CDR3 is made up of 16 amino acids. Germline V lookup: CDR1 SEHNR, CDR2 FQNEAQ (reference sequence). V dropped 1 base and J dropped 5 bases, with 14 bases sitting between them. The CDR3 spells CASSLETTGGNEKLFF. CDR3 DNA sequence: TGTGCCAGCAGCTTAGAAACCACCGGGGGCAATGAAAAACTGTTTTTT.

This clonotype was found a few times. This chain uses TRBV20-1 with TRBJ1-2; a possible D gene is TRBD1 (5 bases). Germline assignment: CDR1 DFQATT and CDR2 SNEGSKA (reference sequence). CDR3 size: 14 residues. V lost 0 bases, J lost 7 bases, and 15 bases lay in between. The CDR3 loop reads CSARDPPGRGGYTF. The CDR3 coding sequence is TGCAGTGCTAGAGATCCTCCAGGGAGGGGTGGCTACACCTTC.

The V and J genes are TRBV7-9 and TRBJ2-1; 10 bases are shared with TRBD2. This CDR3 contains 15 residues. Germline CDR1 and CDR2: SEHNR and FQNEAQ (reference sequence). J lost 4 bases, V lost 3 bases, and 3 bases had no gene match. The CDR3 loop is CASSFGLAEYNEQFF. CDR3 sequence (DNA): TGTGCCAGCAGCTTCGGACTAGCGGAATACAATGAGCAGTTCTTC.

The chain has TRBV10-3 and TRBJ1-5; 7 nucleotides line up with TRBD1. V shed 5 bases, J shed 2 bases, and the junction held 6 bases outside the gene matches. This CDR3 spans 15 amino acids. Germline V gene data show CDR1 as ENHRY and CDR2 as SYGVKD. The CDR3 region has the DNA TGTGCCATCAGTACAGGGGAGGGGCGCAATCAGCCCCAGCATTTT. It is translated as CAISTGEGRNQPQHF.

To note about this clonotype: With a much larger clone just one base away, this may be a read error. The chain combines TRBV2 with TRBJ2-3; TRBD1 matches at 7 bases. Per germline, CDR1 SNHLY and CDR2 FYNNEI. The CDR3 runs 13 residues. CDR3 bases: TGTGCCAGCAGGAACAGGGGAACAGATACGCAGTCTTTT. It encodes CASRNRGTDTQSF.

The chain is built from TRBV15 and TRBJ2-7; D remains unclear. Looked up from germline, CDR1 is LNHNV and CDR2 is YYDKDF (reference sequence). The CDR3 runs 13 residues. V lost 9 bases, J lost 4 bases, and 16 bases lay in between. CDR3 DNA: TGTGCCACGGGTTCGCGTCCTCAGTACGAGCAGTACTTC. As protein: CATGSRPQYEQYF.

V gene TRBV2 combines with J gene TRBJ2-3; D may be TRBD1 (6 bases). V dropped 10 bases and J dropped 0 bases, with 17 bases sitting between them. CDR3 length equals 15 residues. Germline CDR1 reads SNHLY; CDR2 reads FYNNEI. The CDR3 here is CANTGTPFSTDTQYF. DNA of the CDR3: TGTGCCAACACCGGGACACCATTTAGCACAGATACGCAGTATTTT.

The genes are TRBV20-1 and TRBJ1-2; D is undetermined. V lost 5 bases to trimming and J lost 1 base, with 11 bases between them. The CDR3 spans 13 residues. The germline V gene encodes CDR1 DFQATT and CDR2 SNEGSKA (reference sequence). The CDR3 reads CSAPPLVNYGYTF. The CDR3 bases are TGCAGTGCTCCACCCCTGGTTAACTATGGCTACACCTTC.

V and J are TRBV11-2 and TRBJ1-2; D is undetermined. This CDR3 is built from 16 residues. Trimming pared 1 base from V and 0 bases from J, leaving 12 bases between. Looked up from germline, CDR1 is SGHAT and CDR2 is FQNNGV. CDR3 sequence reads: CASSLVRTKPNYGYTF. As DNA, the CDR3 is TGTGCCAGCAGCTTAGTGCGGACTAAACCTAACTATGGCTACACCTTC.